This entry concerns a single T cell receptor (beta chain). Its target antigen remains unknown. Per-nucleotide qualities are absent, and no much larger clonotype sits a single base away. This sample is drawn from a study of blood T cells in healthy people across ages (dated by TCRdb to 2015 to 2017). A note on the overall study: In model experiments, roughly one uniquely barcoded TCR beta cDNA molecule per two T cells was captured by template switching. Donors of different ages were randomly distributed across sequencing lanes to avoid experimental bias. Using the same blood draw, the study looked at two additional independent replicas of 1 million unique cDNA reads for two donors, one aged 18 to 30 and the other aged 80 or older. To track age-related changes in TCR beta repertoire diversity, the study relied on deep sequencing normalized with unique cDNA molecular identifiers. Donors were grouped into four age groups: young (average approximately 16 years), middle-aged (39), aged (roughly 62) and long-lived (just over 80). Points the paper makes about the study in general: The long-lived group showed more naive CD4+ T cells, fewer expanded clones and increased TCR diversity than the aged group, suggesting age selection. Observed TCR beta diversity correlated strongly with the percentage of naive T cells measured by flow cytometry. Bulk unsorted PBMC profiling prevented conclusive comparison of naive and antigen-experienced compartments. Donor CMV infection status was unknown, potentially confounding age-related changes in expanded clonotypes. Estimates of total diversity from one million sequenced T cells were regarded as lower bounds and underestimates. As age increased, observed TCR beta diversity per million T cells dropped in a roughly linear way, and a significant reduction was already evident by age roughly 36.

Receptors were amplified or captured by 5' RACE. Sequencing instrument: Illumina HiSeq 2500. A second PCR of roughly 7 to 11 cycles was performed with a sample-barcoded 5' primer and a J-beta primer mix. A unique molecular identifier was introduced onto each TCR beta cDNA molecule by a template-switch 5' adaptor carrying 12 random nucleotides. Each sample yielded at least 3 million CDR3-containing paired-end reads. First-strand cDNA was synthesized from all RNA with the Mint cDNA synthesis kit, primed by a TRBC-specific oligonucleotide. Following uracil-DNA glycosylase treatment, all cDNA underwent a first 18-cycle PCR with the universal primers M1SS and BC2_uni_R. The paper's processing steps were these. For normalization, 1 million high-quality reads, each with a distinct molecular identifier, were randomly selected from each sample. Instead of being binned into consensus sequences, reads with shared molecular identifiers were discarded. MiTCR, run with a Q25 quality threshold and the strictest error-elimination algorithm, handled CDR3 identification, clonotype clustering and error correction. A nonparametric unseen species model with Euler transformation was used to estimate lower-bound total TCR beta diversity. The public reads were reprocessed in TCRdb via fastp at Q25 and MiXCR, keeping in-frame beta chains. Each record represents a unique CDR3 protein, reported with the most common genes and DNA among its rows. These V and J calls rely on TCRdb rather than the paper's analysis. In all, the sample holds about a million distinct CDR3 sequences, and around 54% of those were seen once. The ten largest make up about a fifth of the sample.

Systemically healthy Caucasian individuals from Russia, 39 in total and aged about 6 to 100 years, were included as donors. Ten milliliters of peripheral blood were drawn from each donor into EDTA-treated Vacutainer tubes. PBMCs were isolated by Ficoll-Paque density-gradient centrifugation, with at least 6.5 million obtained per sample. Trizol reagent was used to extract total RNA from the PBMCs, yielding at least 5.5 micrograms per sample. For every donor, flow cytometry on a PBMC aliquot measured the percentage of naive CD45RAhigh/CD27high T cells. Trimming accounts for 5 bases at V and 8 bases at J, while the number of junction bases matched to no gene is 5. Per the germline V gene (reference sequence), MNHEY is the CDR1 and SMNVEV is the CDR2. The CDR3 contains 13 residues, cysteine and phenylalanine counted. The only DNA kept is the CDR3, 39 bases in frame from the first base.

This sequence was found in a woman aged 55-69 years in good health. Sequenced input: blood. Recombination joined TRBV27 with TRBJ2-1; the central 8 bases match TRBD2. The DNA sequence is as follows: TGTGCCAGCAGTACACGGACTAGCCATGAGCAGTTCTTC. Translated, it gives CASSTRTSHEQFF.